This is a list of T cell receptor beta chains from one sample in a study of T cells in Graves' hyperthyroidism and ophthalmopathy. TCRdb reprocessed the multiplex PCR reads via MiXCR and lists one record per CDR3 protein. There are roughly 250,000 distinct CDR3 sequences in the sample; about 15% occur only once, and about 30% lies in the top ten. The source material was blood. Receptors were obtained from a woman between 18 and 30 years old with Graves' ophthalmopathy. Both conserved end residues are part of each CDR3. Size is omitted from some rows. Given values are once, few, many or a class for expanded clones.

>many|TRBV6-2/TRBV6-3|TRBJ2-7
CASSYHGGEQYF
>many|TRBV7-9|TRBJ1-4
CASSLLGRGNEKLFF
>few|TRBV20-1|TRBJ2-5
CSARGFGLAVQETQYF
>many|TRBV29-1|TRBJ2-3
CSVSTSGSTDTQYF
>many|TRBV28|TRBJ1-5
CATVGQGGQPQHF
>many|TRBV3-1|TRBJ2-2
CASSQPGGGELFF
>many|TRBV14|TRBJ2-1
CASSQDALRLAGGINEQFF
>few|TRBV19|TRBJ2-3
CASSRQRPRGSGTDTQYF
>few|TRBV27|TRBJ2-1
CASSLMSGGVSGEQFF
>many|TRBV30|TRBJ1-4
CAWDKGAKLFF
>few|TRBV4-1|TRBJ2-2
CASSQAITGGNTGELFF
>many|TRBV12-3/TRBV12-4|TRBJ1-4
CASTDRGGGEKLFF
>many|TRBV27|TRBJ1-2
CASSLKGGGYTF
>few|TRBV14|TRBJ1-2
CASSQVRTLALDGYTF
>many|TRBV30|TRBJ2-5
CAWSVARETQYF
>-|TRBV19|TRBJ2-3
CASQDLTGTDTQYF
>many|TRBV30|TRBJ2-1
CAWALPSGRYNEQFF
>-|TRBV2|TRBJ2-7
CASILGLASYEQYF
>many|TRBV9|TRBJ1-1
CASSQGHNTEAFF
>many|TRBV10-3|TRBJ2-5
CAISEHTDSGTQYF
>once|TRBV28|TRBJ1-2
CASKQGYGYTF
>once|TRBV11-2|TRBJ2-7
CASSLRGRGISEQYF
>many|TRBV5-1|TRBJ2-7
CASSTERPGQGDEQYF
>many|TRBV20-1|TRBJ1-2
CSARDDRVTRYGYTF
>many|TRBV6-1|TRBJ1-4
CASSSTENEKLFF
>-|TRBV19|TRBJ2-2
CASSLQTGTNTGELFF
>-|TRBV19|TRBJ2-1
CASSRLAPGNRNEQFF
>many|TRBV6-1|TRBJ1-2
CASSETNYGYTF
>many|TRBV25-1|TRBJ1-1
CASSERLNTEAFF
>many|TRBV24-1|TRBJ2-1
CATSDLGRGYNEQFF
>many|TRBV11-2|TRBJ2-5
CASSRDLGGTQYF